The clone carrying this T cell receptor beta chain was seen ten or more times. TCRdb recomputed calls from the 5' RACE reads with MiXCR, one row per CDR3 protein. This table holds tens of thousands of distinct CDR3 sequences, roughly 15% found once. These data are taken from a study of T cells of healthy individuals. This receptor was identified in a human donor in good health.

CDR3 residues: CASSPLDREETQYF. The DNA for the CDR3 is TGTGCCAGCTCACCTCTCGACAGGGAAGAGACCCAGTACTTC. This chain connects TRBV18 to TRBJ2-5; 7 nucleotides align to TRBD1. There are 14 residues in the CDR3. CDR1 is KGHSH, CDR2 LQKENI, per germline. Trimming at V came to 3 bases and at J to 3 bases, leaving 4 bases not matched to a gene.